One sample yielded the 21 T cell receptor beta chains listed below, sequenced in a study of blood T cell repertoires in COVID-19. Assay used: immunoSEQ multiplex PCR; TCRdb lists only in-frame clones, some missing. This table holds fewer than 300,000 clones, approximately 82% found once. The sequenced sample consisted of peripheral blood. The receptor source for this set is a woman under 30 with acute or convalescent COVID-19.

This clone was seen a single time. The rearrangement links TRBV3-1 (or the pseudogene TRBV3-2) to TRBJ2-1; the D gene is possibly TRBD1 (6 bases). Deletions cut 4 bases from V and 5 bases from J, with 12 bases between. Germline V gene lookup returns CDR1 LGHDT and CDR2 YNNKEL (reference sequence). This CDR3 is 14 amino acids long. The CDR3 reads CASSPMDSNNEQFF. The CDR3 bases are TGTGCCAGCAGCCCCATGGACAGCAACAATGAGCAGTTCTTC.

The genes are TRBV19 and TRBJ2-3, with TRBD2 matching 10 bases. With V trimmed by 6 bases and J by 3 bases, 9 bases remained unmatched. Germline V gene data show CDR1 as LNHDA and CDR2 as SQIVND (reference sequence). CDR3 length: 16 amino acids. CDR3 in amino acids: CASRRILAGETDTQYF. The CDR3 DNA is TGTGCCAGTAGGAGAATTCTAGCGGGAGAGACAGATACGCAGTATTTT.

This clone was detected only a few times. The V gene is TRBV14, the J gene TRBJ2-7, with a weak D call TRBD2 (5 bases). Germline CDR1 and CDR2: SGHDN and FVKESK. The V end lost 8 bases, the J end lost 0 bases, and 8 bases lay between the germline ends. The CDR3 is 12 residues long. The CDR3 DNA sequence: TGTGCCAGCGCCGGGATCTCCTACGAGCAGTACTTC. Translated: CASAGISYEQYF.

The CDR3 DNA reads as TGTGCTAGTGGTTTGGTACGAGCGAGCGCAGATACGCAGTATTTT. Amino acids: CASGLVRASADTQYF. The chain uses TRBV12-5 and TRBJ2-3; D not certain. Trimming shortened V by 0 bases and J by 4 bases, and 11 bases separated the two germline ends. Germline values: CDR1 LGHNT, CDR2 FRNRAP. CDR3 length: 15 amino acids.

This chain connects TRBV3-1 (or the pseudogene TRBV3-2) to TRBJ1-5; no definite D call. The CDR3 consists of 14 residues. In germline, CDR1 is LGHDT, CDR2 YNNKEL (reference sequence). The V and J ends lost 4 bases and 3 bases respectively, with 10 bases between them. CDR3 DNA sequence: TGTGCCAGCAGCCCCTGGAGTGACAATCAGCCCCAGCATTTT. This sequence encodes CASSPWSDNQPQHF.

J is TRBJ2-1 and V is TRBV19; 13 bases are a match to TRBD2. V lost 3 bases, J lost 7 bases, and 18 bases stayed unmatched. CDR3 length: 20 residues. CDR1 and CDR2 from the germline V gene are LNHDA and SQIVND (reference sequence). Here the CDR3 reads CASSMIPRTSGRSLRNEQFF. The CDR3 DNA is TGTGCCAGTAGTATGATTCCAAGGACTAGCGGGAGAAGTCTAAGGAATGAGCAGTTCTTC.

The gene calls are TRBV7-5 and TRBJ2-5; the table gives TRBD2 as D, unverified against the DNA. TRBV7-5 is a recognized pseudogene. The CDR3 has 17 residues. The CDR3 loop reads CARSLVSGTGGQETQYF. CDR3 coding DNA: TGTGCCAGAAGCTTAGTATCAGGGACTGGGGGCCAAGAGACCCAGTACTTC.

The chain joins TRBV5-1 to TRBJ2-7; 9 bases map to TRBD1. V shed 3 bases, J shed 2 bases, and the junction held 6 bases outside the gene matches. The length of the CDR3 is 15 residues. CDR1 is SGHRS and CDR2 is YFSETQ in the germline V gene. The CDR3 protein is CASSWGDRAPYEQYF. CDR3 nucleotides: TGCGCCAGCAGCTGGGGGGACAGGGCTCCCTACGAGCAGTACTTC.

V and J are TRBV5-1 and TRBJ2-1; possibly TRBD2 for D (6 bases). CDR1 and CDR2 from the germline V gene are SGHRS and YFSETQ. With 4 bases removed from V and 3 bases from J, the gap between germline ends came to 8 bases. The CDR3 has 13 amino acids. Here the CDR3 reads CASSRDFYNEQFF. The DNA for the CDR3 is TGCGCCAGCAGCCGGGACTTCTACAATGAGCAGTTCTTC.

This clone has only a few counts. The CDR3 sequence: CASTREGGRGQPQHF. CDR3 nucleotide sequence: TGTGCCAGCACCCGGGAGGGGGGAAGAGGCCAGCCCCAGCATTTT. V is TRBV4-2 and J is TRBJ1-5, with D perhaps matching TRBD1 (6 bases). Per the germline V gene, CDR1 is LGHNA and CDR2 is YNFKEQ. Trimming stripped 7 bases from V and 7 bases from J, with 20 bases between. This CDR3 comprises 15 residues.

In its sample, this clone was seen once. V usage is TRBV19 and J usage is TRBJ1-4; D unclear. CDR1 is LNHDA and CDR2 is SQIVND in the germline V gene (reference sequence). This CDR3 region has 14 residues. V lost 3 bases and J 7 bases, leaving 12 bases between the germline ends. CDR3 nucleotides: TGTGCCAGTAGTATCTGGAGGGAGATTGAAAAACTGTTTTTT. Its protein product is CASSIWREIEKLFF.

This clone was detected a few times. V usage is TRBV9 and J usage is TRBJ1-3, with TRBD1 matching 10 bases. Germline CDR1 is SGDLS and CDR2 is YYNGEE. The CDR3 is 17 amino acids. J gave up 1 base and V 4 bases, and 8 bases lay outside the gene matches. The CDR3 DNA is TGTGCCAGCAGCCCACCGGGACAGGGGTCTTCTGGAAACACCATATATTTT. Protein sequence: CASSPPGQGSSGNTIYF.

The chain combines TRBV28 with TRBJ2-7; perhaps TRBD2 as D (5 bases). From germline, CDR1 is MDHEN and CDR2 SYDVKM. Trimming pared 6 bases from V and 5 bases from J, leaving 26 bases between. This CDR3 contains 17 residues. The CDR3 DNA sequence: TGTGCCAGCAGCCGTGACCAATTAGCGTGGGGAGTCGACGAGCAGTACTTC. Translation: CASSRDQLAWGVDEQYF.

The chain links TRBV18 to TRBJ2-1, with 8 bases aligning to TRBD2. With V trimmed by 4 bases and J by 3 bases, 5 bases remained unmatched. CDR3 length: 15 residues. Germline-derived CDR1 and CDR2 are KGHSH and LQKENI. CDR3 nucleotide sequence: TGTGCCAGCTCACGACCGGGACTAGTCTACAATGAGCAGTTCTTC. Amino acid sequence: CASSRPGLVYNEQFF.

The chain employs TRBV7-2 and TRBJ1-1; possible D gene TRBD1, 6 bases. V lost 1 base and J lost 1, with 13 bases in between. Germline V gene sequence: CDR1 SGHTA, CDR2 FQGNSA. This CDR3 contains 16 residues. CDR3 sequence reads: CASSLEVQGRNTEAFF. CDR3 DNA sequence: TGTGCCAGCAGCTTAGAAGTACAGGGAAGGAACACTGAAGCTTTCTTT.

This clone was found once. The V and J genes are TRBV19 and TRBJ1-1; 9 positions match TRBD1. CDR3 length: 16 residues. CDR1 is LNHDA and CDR2 is SQIVND in the germline V gene (reference sequence). After removal of 3 bases from V and 3 bases from J, the junction contained 8 bases not matched to a gene. The CDR3 nucleotides are TGTGCCAGTAGTATGAAGGGACAGGGTCCGTACACTGAAGCTTTCTTT. This gives the protein CASSMKGQGPYTEAFF.

In this sample, this clone turned up once. The genes are TRBV10-3 and TRBJ1-5, with 8 bases identical to TRBD1. V shed 8 bases and J 6 bases; nucleotides not matched to a gene: 12. This CDR3 spans 15 amino acids. From germline, CDR1 is ENHRY and CDR2 SYGVKD. CDR3 nucleotides: TGTGCCATCGGGGAGACAGGGGCGGCGGGTCAGCCCCAGCATTTT. Translated, it gives CAIGETGAAGQPQHF.

This clone came up once. This chain links TRBV28 with TRBJ1-5; no reliable D call. V dropped 7 bases and J dropped 0 bases, with 13 bases sitting between them. Germline V gene lookup returns CDR1 MDHEN and CDR2 SYDVKM. The CDR3 consists of 15 residues. The CDR3 loop reads CASTLTGNSNQPQHF. The CDR3 nucleotides are TGTGCCAGCACCCTGACGGGGAATAGCAATCAGCCCCAGCATTTT.

V and J are TRBV9 and TRBJ1-2; no reliable D call. Between the trimmed V and J ends, which lost 0 bases and 4 bases, there was a span of 16 bases. The germline CDR1 and CDR2 sequences are SGDLS and YYNGEE. CDR3 length: 16 residues. As DNA, the CDR3 is TGTGCCAGCAGCGTAGGAGGGTTTACGGCAGCCTATGGCTACACCTTC. The encoded protein is CASSVGGFTAAYGYTF.

V and J are TRBV18 and TRBJ2-2, with TRBD2 matching 7 bases. Germline-derived CDR1 and CDR2 are KGHSH and LQKENI. The CDR3 runs to 16 residues. The V gene end was trimmed by 3 bases and the J gene end by 1 base; junction bases not matched to a gene: 5. CDR3 protein: CASSPIASGNTGELFF. CDR3 in DNA: TGTGCCAGCTCACCGATAGCTAGCGGGAACACCGGGGAGCTGTTTTTT.

The CDR3 protein is CASSYPSGKNEQYF. The DNA of the CDR3 is TGCGCCAGCAGCTATCCTTCGGGGAAAAACGAGCAGTACTTC. The chain employs TRBV5-1 and TRBJ2-7, with TRBD2 as a possible D gene (5 bases). V was cut by 3 bases and J by 5 bases, with 15 bases left in between. This CDR3 is built from 14 residues. CDR1 and CDR2 from the germline V gene are SGHRS and YFSETQ.